This is a list of T cell receptor beta chains from one sample in a study of blood T cell repertoires in COVID-19. Sequencing was performed with immunoSEQ multiplex PCR; in TCRdb, only in-frame clones are kept and a portion is missing. The repertoire includes about 220,000 clones, 82% of them detected once, and more than 3% sits in the top ten. Sequenced sample: PBMCs or T cells enriched from blood (not recorded which). These receptors were taken from a woman aged 60-70 years who had recovered from COVID-19. The CDR3 runs from the conserved cysteine through the conserved F or W. The D gene is left open where the match is weak.

>TRBV11-2|TRBD1|TRBJ1-1
CATRRTGSSEAFF
>TRBV29-1|.|TRBJ1-1
CSVVYSAMNTEAFF
>TRBV6-5|.|TRBJ2-7
CASSYLQGEDEQYF
>TRBV4-2|.|TRBJ1-6
CASSPATAAPLHF
>TRBV19|TRBD1|TRBJ1-4
CASSNRQGANEKLFF
>TRBV10-1|.|TRBJ2-7
CASSELGGIDNYEQYF
>TRBV6-5|.|TRBJ2-6
CAIVKGHSGANVLTF
>TRBV19|.|TRBJ1-1
CASIPNARANTEAFF
>TRBV10-3|.|TRBJ2-3
CAIRRGTSTDTQYF
>TRBV12-3/TRBV12-4|.|TRBJ1-1
CASSLIGETEAFF
>TRBV6-1|.|TRBJ2-7
CASSEWGVSYEQYF
>TRBV9|TRBD2|TRBJ2-3
CASSVGGRAPDTQYF
>TRBV2|.|TRBJ2-5
CASSRGRDQETQYF
>TRBV19|.|TRBJ1-5
CASMRAEYNQPQHF
>TRBV5-1|.|TRBJ2-3
CASSLGLAGAMGTDTQYF
>TRBV7-7|.|TRBJ1-1
CASSQLPKNTEAFF
>TRBV7-9|.|TRBJ2-1
CASSPALGQRTNNEQFF
>TRBV14|.|TRBJ1-1
CASSKLWEENTEAFF
>TRBV4-3|.|TRBJ1-6
CASSQDLASGTLDNSPLHF
>TRBV6-5|.|TRBJ1-2
CASSYNPLGGGGYTF